This T cell receptor beta chain was captured in a study of CD8 T cells in Susac syndrome. Study observations and caveats: The study's TCR sequencing and HLA analysis drew on a certain number of individuals. That number was acknowledged as relatively small.

With random hexamers, 0.5 to 1 ug RNA was reverse transcribed. TCRdb reprocessed the immunoSEQ multiplex PCR reads with MiXCR, giving one entry per CDR3 protein. The profile shows approximately 230,000 distinct CDR3 sequences, just under 95% of them singletons. This CDR3 region has 13 residues. The V and J ends lost 1 base and 3 bases respectively, with 10 bases between them. From germline, CDR1 is DFQATT and CDR2 SNEGSKA (reference sequence). About this clonotype: Its specificity is not known.

Sequencing of TCR beta, carried out with a high-throughput approach, was applied to CD8+ and CD4+ T cells from the blood. TEMRA cells were FACS-enriched, with CD8+ and CD4+ T cells isolated negatively. The sequenced sample was CD4+ T cells from PBMCs. This sequence joins TRBV20-1 and TRBJ2-7, with TRBD1 as a possible D gene (6 bases). The receptor's source is a human donor with multiple sclerosis. For the CDR3, the DNA is TGCAGTGCTAGAGGGACAGCTCACTACGAGCAGTACGTC. Protein sequence: CSARGTAHYEQYV.